Sequencing of this TCR beta chain was carried out in a study of CD8 T cells in Susac syndrome. It was with random hexamers that roughly 0.5 to 1 ug RNA was reverse transcribed. MiXCR was run by TCRdb on the immunoSEQ multiplex PCR reads, yielding one entry per CDR3 protein. The data contain roughly 80,000 distinct CDR3 sequences, around 94% of them singletons. The CDR3 runs 12 residues. Trimming removed 1 base from V and 5 bases from J, with 7 bases in between. The germline gives CDR1 SGHDT, CDR2 YYEEEE. The TCR was taken from a human donor with Susac syndrome. The J gene is TRBJ2-7, the V gene TRBV5-6; TRBD1 or TRBD2 may be the D gene (5 bases each). Material for sequencing was CD8+ T cells from PBMCs. The CDR3 loop is CASSLRDHEQYF. The CDR3 DNA sequence: TGTGCCAGCAGCTTGCGGGACCACGAGCAGTACTTC. Supplemented by reference TRBV5-6 and TRBJ2-7, the full variable domain reads DAGVTQSPTHLIKTRGQQVTLRCSPKSGHDTVSWYQQALGQGPQFIFQYYEEEERQRGNFPDRFSGHQFPNYSSELNVNALLLGDSALYLCASSLRDHEQYFGPGTRLTVT.